A single TCR beta chain is shown here with its context. The data stem from a study of shared clonotypes between healthy human individuals. Produced via immunoSEQ multiplex PCR; TCRdb's table is partial and in-frame only. The table lists approximately 400,000 clones, about 96% of them singletons. The CDR3 length is 15 residues. The V segment lost 4 bases and the J segment 4 bases; nucleotides outside the gene matches: 9. CDR1 SGDLS and CDR2 YYNGEE come from the germline V gene. This TCR derives from a young man in good health. The sample comprised memory CD8+ T cells sorted from blood. The sample's subset: CD45RO+ cells pooled with CCR7-negative TemRA cells. The rearrangement links TRBV9 to TRBJ2-5; 8 nucleotides line up with TRBD2. CDR3 protein: CASSPPGGTTETQYF. CDR3 nucleotide sequence: TGTGCCAGCAGCCCCCCGGGGGGGACTACAGAGACCCAGTACTTC.